The entry below describes one T cell receptor beta chain. This entry comes from a study of blood T cells in healthy people across ages. Roughly 10 milliliters of peripheral blood were drawn from each donor. At least 5 micrograms of total RNA were extracted per sample. The trim removed 5 bases at V and 6 bases at J, leaving 3 bases unmatched. Germline V CDR1 and CDR2: DFQATT, SNEGSKA (reference sequence). The CDR3 extends over 12 amino acids. With a J-beta primer mix and a sample-barcoded 5' primer, a second PCR ran about 7 to 12 cycles. Individual samples furnished no less than 3 million CDR3-containing paired-end reads apiece. From the 5' RACE reads, TCRdb called clonotypes with MiXCR, one entry per CDR3 protein. The data show under 1 million distinct CDR3 sequences, roughly 44% seen once.

The TCR originated in a man aged 55 to 69 in good health. Sample: blood. This chain connects TRBV20-1 to TRBJ1-2, with 10 positions matching TRBD1. The CDR3 spells CSAPGQGNGYTF. The CDR3 bases are TGCAGTGCTCCGGGACAGGGGAATGGCTACACCTTC.